What follows are 16 T cell receptor beta chains derived from one specimen sequenced in a study of blood T cell repertoires in COVID-19. Produced via immunoSEQ multiplex PCR; TCRdb's table is partial and in-frame only. This table holds tens of thousands of clones, under 80% found once. Sequenced material: peripheral blood. These TCRs come from a human donor in a cohort sampled during active COVID-19.

Details on this clone: An end of the junction differs from the germline gene, which may be a read error. Other DNA sequences in this sample translate to the same CDR3. For the CDR3, the DNA is TGTGCCAGCAGTCAAGGACAGGGGAATGAAAAACTGTTTTTT. This sequence encodes CASSQGQGNEKLFF. The gene calls are TRBV4-2 and TRBJ1-4, with 9 bases matching TRBD1. Germline V gene data show CDR1 as LGHNA and CDR2 as YNFKEQ. CDR3 size: 14 residues.

Only a few counts were recorded for this clone. The V call is TRBV19, the J call TRBJ1-2, with 9 bases identical to TRBD1. V shed 10 bases and J 8 bases; nucleotides not matched to a gene: 14. The length of the CDR3 is 14 residues. CDR1 and CDR2 (germline): LNHDA, SQIVND (reference sequence). The CDR3 loop is CATADRGRVGGYTF. The CDR3 nucleotides read TGTGCCACCGCGGACAGGGGTCGGGTCGGGGGCTACACCTTC.

The chain has TRBV11-1 and TRBJ1-1; possible D gene TRBD1, 5 bases. The CDR3 is 16 amino acids. Germline V CDR1 and CDR2: SGHAT, FQDESV (reference sequence). The V end lost 3 bases, the J end lost 0 bases, and 14 bases lay between the germline ends. The CDR3 is CASSFGAGTLNTEAFF. In DNA form, the CDR3 reads TGTGCCAGCAGCTTCGGGGCGGGGACCCTGAACACTGAAGCTTTCTTT.

This clone was seen a handful of times. This rearrangement joins TRBV7-6 to TRBJ2-7, with 7 bases fitting TRBD1. V gave up 5 bases and J gave up 7 bases; unmatched junction bases: 5. The CDR3 runs to 12 residues. Germline CDR1 reads SGHVS; CDR2 reads FNYEAQ. In DNA form, the CDR3 reads TGTGCCAGCAGCCTTGGGGACAGAGAGCAGTACTTC. It specifies CASSLGDREQYF.

The J gene is TRBJ1-6, the V gene TRBV4-2; possible D gene TRBD1, 6 bases. From germline, CDR1 is LGHNA and CDR2 YNFKEQ. V dropped 0 bases and J dropped 7 bases, with 13 bases sitting between them. This CDR3 comprises 16 residues. The CDR3 is CASSQDLGQINSPLHF. As DNA, the CDR3 is TGTGCCAGCAGCCAAGATTTAGGACAGATCAATTCACCCCTCCACTTT.

V is TRBV5-1 and J is TRBJ2-5, with a weak D call TRBD2 (7 bases). The V and J ends lost 6 bases and 5 bases respectively, with 14 bases between them. Germline V gene data show CDR1 as SGHRS and CDR2 as YFSETQ. The CDR3 contains 13 residues. This chain's CDR3 is CASNPGEGETQYF. CDR3 DNA: TGCGCCAGCAACCCAGGGGAGGGGGAGACCCAGTACTTC.

The gene calls are TRBV28 and TRBJ1-1; D gene unclear. The CDR3 has 14 residues. The germline V gene has CDR1 MDHEN and CDR2 SYDVKM. V dropped 2 bases and J dropped 5 bases, with 12 bases sitting between them. The CDR3 nucleotides read TGTGCCAGCAGTTTACCATTGAGAGGGACTGAAGCTTTCTTT. Translated: CASSLPLRGTEAFF.

V usage is TRBV4-3 and J usage is TRBJ2-5, with TRBD2 matching over 8 bases. The CDR3 consists of 15 residues. The germline V gene has CDR1 LGHNA and CDR2 YSLEER. Losses at the gene ends were 1 base for V and 4 bases for J; bases not matched to a gene: 5. The CDR3 reads CASSQGGTRGETQYF. The CDR3 DNA reads TGCGCCAGCAGCCAAGGGGGGACTAGGGGAGAGACCCAGTACTTC.

The table lists this clone with a count of one. V gene TRBV5-1 combines with J gene TRBJ2-6; D is undetermined. The CDR3 runs to 16 residues. Trimming removed 0 bases at V and 0 bases at J, with 7 bases between. Germline V lookup: CDR1 SGHRS, CDR2 YFSETQ. CDR3 region: CASSLVPRSGANVLTF. The CDR3 DNA sequence: TGCGCCAGCAGCTTGGTCCCTCGCTCTGGGGCCAACGTCCTGACTTTC.

This chain connects TRBV11-2 to TRBJ2-1; D gene ambiguous. Germline V gene data show CDR1 as SGHAT and CDR2 as FQNNGV. V was pared by 0 bases and J by 6 bases, with 9 bases between. The length of the CDR3 is 14 residues. The CDR3 coding sequence is TGTGCCAGCAGCTTAGATTTAAGCATCAATGAGCAGTTCTTC. Its protein is CASSLDLSINEQFF.

The rearrangement joins TRBV11-2 to TRBJ2-1, with 9 positions matching TRBD2. V was clipped by 1 base and J by 7 bases; unmatched bases: 14. CDR3 size: 18 residues. Per germline, CDR1 SGHAT and CDR2 FQNNGV. CDR3 in amino acids: CASSLVAGAGGRGNEQFF. DNA for the CDR3: TGTGCCAGCAGCTTAGTCGCGGGGGCGGGAGGGAGAGGGAATGAGCAGTTCTTC.

This clone was detected many times. V and J are TRBV30 and TRBJ1-1; D is unresolved. The V and J ends lost 2 bases and 8 bases respectively, with 9 bases between them. Germline CDR1 and CDR2: GTSNPN and SVGIG (reference sequence). The CDR3 sequence is 11 residues long. CDR3: CAWSPTREAFF. CDR3 DNA: TGTGCCTGGAGTCCTACCAGGGAAGCTTTCTTT.

The rearrangement joins TRBV6-6 to TRBJ1-2; 8 bases are a match to TRBD1. This CDR3 region has 14 residues. V was pared by 7 bases and J by 8 bases, with 12 bases of the junction left unmatched. Germline values: CDR1 MNHNY, CDR2 SVGAGI (reference sequence). The CDR3 DNA is TGTGCCAGCACCTATACCGGGACAGGTCCCGGCTACACCTTC. It specifies CASTYTGTGPGYTF.

V usage is TRBV24-1 and J usage is TRBJ2-1; a possible D gene is TRBD2 (6 bases). CDR1 and CDR2 (germline): KGHDR, SFDVKD. V was shortened by 4 bases and J by 3 bases, with 12 bases between the two germline ends. CDR3 size: 15 residues. CDR3 in amino acids: CATSDPIGGYNEQFF. DNA of the CDR3: TGTGCCACCAGTGACCCGATCGGGGGCTACAATGAGCAGTTCTTC.

The genes are TRBV2 and TRBJ1-1; D gene unclear. This CDR3 region has 17 residues. Trimming left V 3 bases short and J 1 base short, with 18 bases between. Looked up from germline, CDR1 is SNHLY and CDR2 is FYNNEI. DNA for the CDR3: TGTGCCAGCAGTGAGGTTGGTCCCCGAACGCGGAACACTGAAGCTTTCTTT. Residues: CASSEVGPRTRNTEAFF.

The V call is TRBV27, the J call TRBJ2-1, with 7 bases matching TRBD2. V was pared by 1 base and J by 2 bases, with 5 bases of the junction left unmatched. The CDR3 contains 16 residues. Per the germline V gene, CDR1 is MNHEY and CDR2 is SMNVEV (reference sequence). The CDR3 nucleotides read TGTGCCAGCAGTTTATTGGCGGGACTAACCTACAATGAGCAGTTCTTC. This encodes CASSLLAGLTYNEQFF.